The rows below give T cell receptor beta chains drawn from one sample of a study of blood T cells in healthy people across ages. One entry per CDR3 protein, called by TCRdb with MiXCR from the 5' RACE reads. The profile shows more than 600,000 distinct CDR3 sequences, roughly 25% of them singletons. Separately, the same data were catalogued under a study of T cells of mothers and their children.

The specimen sequenced was blood. These receptors all stem from a boy younger than 18 in good health. Each CDR3 is given with its conserved first and last residue. The D gene is left open where the match is weak. Rows may omit the clone size; those that give it use once, few, many or a size class.

>NA|12|TRBJ2-7|NA|TRBV28
CASSTPGQGQYF
TGTGCCAGCAGCACCCCAGGGCAGGGGCAGTACTTC
>NA|16|TRBJ2-1|TRBD2|TRBV24-1
CATSGPLAGGLNEQFF
TGTGCCACCAGTGGCCCACTAGCGGGGGGTCTCAATGAGCAGTTCTTC
>once|14|TRBJ2-7|TRBD1|TRBV5-1
CAGSLGQGSYEQYF
TGCGCCGGCAGCCTCGGACAGGGTTCCTACGAGCAGTACTTC
>few|16|TRBJ2-7|TRBD1|TRBV7-2
CASSGPGTGFSYEQYF
TGTGCCAGCAGCGGGCCCGGGACAGGGTTTTCCTACGAGCAGTACTTC
>few|13|TRBJ2-7|TRBD1|TRBV5-6
CASSLGTGLEQYF
TGTGCCAGCAGCTTGGGGACAGGGTTGGAGCAGTACTTC
>NA|20|TRBJ1-1|NA|TRBV20-1
CSARVALAGGADPGHTEAFF
TGCAGTGCTAGAGTGGCCCTCGCCGGGGGCGCCGACCCTGGGCACACTGAAGCTTTCTTT
>NA|18|TRBJ2-4|NA|TRBV28
CASSSPNRGRLAKNIQYF
TGTGCCAGCAGTTCCCCGAACCGGGGTAGACTAGCCAAAAACATTCAGTACTTC
>NA|15|TRBJ2-1|TRBD2|TRBV29-1
CSASPGGDEGGEQFF
TGCAGCGCCTCCCCGGGGGGGGATGAGGGTGGTGAGCAGTTCTTC
>few|14|TRBJ2-3|TRBD2|TRBV3-1
CASSPSGRTDTQYF
TGTGCCAGCAGCCCTAGCGGGCGCACAGATACGCAGTATTTT
>NA|13|TRBJ2-3|NA|TRBV15
CATSRAGTDTQYF
TGTGCCACCAGCAGAGCTGGCACAGATACGCAGTATTTT
>few|13|TRBJ2-4|TRBD1|TRBV20-1
CSGGTGIKNIQYF
TGCAGTGGGGGGACAGGAATTAAAAACATTCAGTACTTC
>NA|13|TRBJ2-7|NA|TRBV7-8
CASSVDFSYEQYF
TGTGCCAGCAGCGTCGACTTTTCCTACGAGCAGTACTTC
>few|17|TRBJ2-1|TRBD2|TRBV28
CASSSPSSGLAVHAQFF
TGTGCCAGCAGTTCCCCTTCCTCCGGACTAGCGGTGCACGCGCAGTTCTTC
>few|14|TRBJ2-5|NA|TRBV29-1
CSVRLRRIGETQYF
TGCAGCGTCCGTTTAAGACGGATCGGGGAGACCCAGTACTTC
>NA|16|TRBJ1-1|NA|TRBV3-1
CASSQGRTDYSTEAFF
TGTGCCAGCAGCCAAGGACGGACAGATTATAGCACTGAAGCTTTCTTT
>once|17|TRBJ2-1|TRBD2|TRBV11-2
CASSSRTSGSIVNEQFF
TGTGCCAGCAGCTCTAGGACTAGCGGGAGCATAGTCAATGAGCAGTTCTTC
>NA|13|TRBJ2-5|NA|TRBV7-2
CASSLVRQEAQYF
TGTGCCAGCAGCTTAGTCAGACAAGAGGCCCAGTACTTC
>few|11|TRBJ2-5|TRBD2|TRBV7-9
CASSRDYSQYF
TGTGCCAGCAGCCGGGACTACTCCCAGTACTTC
>few|16|TRBJ2-1|TRBD2|TRBV5-6
CASSHGLALSYNEQFF
TGTGCCAGCAGCCACGGACTAGCGCTCTCCTACAATGAGCAGTTCTTC
>few|14|TRBJ2-7|NA|TRBV20-1
CSARDPQGAYEQYF
TGCAGTGCTAGAGACCCACAGGGAGCCTACGAGCAGTACTTC
>NA|14|TRBJ2-5|NA|TRBV5-1
CASSSAREQETQYF
TGCGCCAGCAGCTCGGCGCGAGAACAAGAGACCCAGTACTTC
>NA|17|TRBJ1-3|NA|TRBV10-3
CAISESRPSETGNTMYF
TGTGCCATCAGTGAGTCCCGTCCGTCGGAAACTGGAAACACCATGTATTTT
>NA|15|TRBJ1-1|TRBD1|TRBV4-1
CASSHEGQGNTEAFF
TGCGCCAGCAGCCATGAGGGACAGGGAAACACTGAAGCTTTCTTT
>NA|15|TRBJ2-7|TRBD2|TRBV27
CASSGYTGTTYEQYF
TGTGCCAGCAGTGGGTACACCGGGACTACTTACGAGCAGTACTTC
>NA|17|TRBJ2-5|TRBD2|TRBV5-1
CASSQESTSSWQETQYF
TGCGCCAGCAGCCAGGAGTCGACTAGCAGCTGGCAGGAGACCCAGTACTTC
>NA|13|TRBJ2-1|TRBD1|TRBV6-2/TRBV6-3
CALGQGYYSEQFF
TGTGCCTTAGGACAGGGTTATTATAGTGAGCAGTTCTTC
>few|14|TRBJ2-5|TRBD2|TRBV7-9
CASSTSGNQETQYF
TGTGCCAGCAGCACTAGCGGGAACCAAGAGACCCAGTACTTC
>NA|16|TRBJ1-2|NA|TRBV4-3
CASSQDRAQGYYGYTF
TGCGCCAGCAGCCAAGACCGGGCACAGGGATACTATGGCTACACCTTC
>NA|14|TRBJ1-4|NA|TRBV28
CASSWGTTDEKLFF
TGTGCCAGCAGTTGGGGGACGACGGATGAAAAACTGTTTTTT
>few|15|TRBJ1-5|TRBD1|TRBV7-2
CASSRDRAGNQPQHF
TGTGCCAGCAGTCGTGACAGGGCCGGCAATCAGCCCCAGCATTTT
>NA|18|TRBJ1-4|NA|TRBV3-1
CASSIETSFSGENEKLFF
TGTGCCAGCTCCATAGAAACTAGCTTCTCGGGGGAAAATGAAAAACTGTTTTTT
>NA|14|TRBJ2-5|NA|TRBV9
CASSVEGYQETQYF
TGTGCCAGCAGCGTAGAAGGGTACCAAGAGACCCAGTACTTC
>NA|13|TRBJ1-5|NA|TRBV7-2
CASSSGEDQPQHF
TGTGCCAGCAGCTCAGGGGAGGATCAGCCCCAGCATTTT
>NA|14|TRBJ2-5|NA|TRBV10-2
CASSEANRVETQYF
TGCGCCAGCAGTGAGGCGAACAGGGTTGAGACCCAGTACTTC
>NA|15|TRBJ1-1|NA|TRBV9
CASSEWGQASTEAFF
TGTGCCAGCAGCGAGTGGGGACAAGCGAGCACTGAAGCTTTCTTT
>few|14|TRBJ2-5|TRBD2|TRBV11-2
CASSLGTSAETQYF
TGTGCCAGCAGCTTAGGGACTAGCGCAGAGACCCAGTACTTC
>NA|14|TRBJ2-1|NA|TRBV5-1
CASIGGSGDNEQFF
TGCGCCAGCATCGGGGGTTCTGGGGACAATGAGCAGTTCTTC
>few|13|TRBJ2-1|NA|TRBV7-9
CAGAYQVGNEQFF
TGTGCCGGCGCGTATCAGGTTGGCAATGAGCAGTTCTTC
>NA|17|TRBJ2-1|NA|TRBV28
CASSLDVLRSSYNEQFF
TGTGCCAGCAGTTTAGACGTCTTGCGGAGCTCCTACAATGAGCAGTTCTTC
>NA|13|TRBJ1-2|TRBD1|TRBV29-1
CSVETGEGYGYTF
TGCAGCGTTGAGACAGGGGAGGGCTATGGCTACACCTTC
>NA|13|TRBJ1-2|NA|TRBV7-9
CASRLDGNYDYTF
TGTGCCAGCAGACTGGACGGGAACTATGACTACACCTTC
>NA|16|TRBJ1-6|NA|TRBV20-1
CSARVEGGTINSPLHF
TGCAGTGCTAGAGTGGAGGGGGGTACAATCAATTCACCCCTCCACTTT
>NA|16|TRBJ1-2|NA|TRBV9
CASSVAGSWLNYGYTF
TGTGCCAGCAGCGTAGCGGGCAGTTGGTTAAACTATGGCTACACCTTC
>NA|16|TRBJ2-3|TRBD2|TRBV2
CASSPTSGLRTDTQYF
TGTGCCAGCAGTCCGACTAGCGGCCTCCGCACAGATACGCAGTATTTT
>NA|18|TRBJ2-5|TRBD2|TRBV7-2
CASSLAPWTSGRRETQYF
TGTGCCAGCAGCTTAGCCCCTTGGACTAGCGGGAGGAGGGAGACCCAGTACTTC
>few|16|TRBJ1-1|NA|TRBV20-1
CSARVREDPRVTEAFF
TGCAGTGCTAGAGTACGGGAGGACCCTAGGGTCACTGAAGCTTTCTTT
>NA|15|TRBJ2-5|TRBD2|TRBV4-3
CASSQSSGGALSKFF
TGCGCCAGCAGCCAGTCTAGCGGGGGGGCTTTGTCAAAGTTCTTC
>few|15|TRBJ2-1|TRBD1|TRBV7-2
CASSLAGTEYNEQFF
TGTGCCAGCAGCTTAGCCGGGACAGAGTACAATGAGCAGTTCTTC
>NA|15|TRBJ2-3|NA|TRBV28
CASSLLEESTDTQYF
TGTGCCAGCAGTTTATTAGAGGAAAGCACAGATACGCAGTATTTT
>few|16|TRBJ2-3|NA|TRBV20-1
CSAPHRDSSSTDTQYF
TGCAGTGCTCCACACCGGGACTCCTCAAGCACAGATACGCAGTATTTT
>few|13|TRBJ2-4|NA|TRBV12-3/TRBV12-4
CASRQGPLNIQYF
TGTGCCAGCAGACAGGGTCCCCTAAACATTCAGTACTTC
>few|17|TRBJ2-1|TRBD1|TRBV14
CASSRGTALSSYNEQFF
TGTGCCAGCAGCCGAGGGACAGCCCTGAGCTCCTACAATGAGCAGTTCTTC
>NA|13|TRBJ2-3|TRBD2|TRBV6-6
CASHRPRENTQYF
TGTGCCAGCCACCGGCCGCGGGAGAATACGCAGTATTTT
>NA|15|TRBJ2-5|TRBD1|TRBV20-1
CSARGPTGGDETQYF
TGCAGTGCTAGAGGCCCGACAGGGGGCGATGAGACCCAGTACTTC
>NA|15|TRBJ2-3|TRBD2|TRBV24-1
CATSTSGSSTDTQYF
TGTGCCACCAGCACTAGCGGATCTAGCACAGATACGCAGTATTTT
>NA|15|TRBJ2-7|NA|TRBV4-1
CASSQESEGTYEQYF
TGCGCCAGCAGCCAAGAGTCGGAGGGAACCTACGAGCAGTACTTC
>few|16|TRBJ2-7|NA|TRBV7-9
CASSDPSLGYGYEQYF
TGTGCCAGCAGCGATCCCTCGTTGGGGTATGGCTACGAGCAGTACTTC
>NA|13|TRBJ2-5|NA|TRBV12-3/TRBV12-4
CAIDGGSEETQYF
TGTGCCATCGACGGGGGTAGCGAAGAGACCCAGTACTTC
>NA|16|TRBJ2-1|NA|TRBV5-1
CASSLGAKLSYNEQFF
TGCGCCAGCAGCTTGGGAGCGAAACTCTCCTACAATGAGCAGTTCTTC